This T cell receptor beta chain was recorded in a study of response to subunit inactivated influenza vaccine. The CDR3 contains 11 residues. Germline CDR1 is SEHNR and CDR2 is FQNEAQ (reference sequence). V lost 8 bases and J 6 bases, leaving 7 bases between the germline ends. Comments on this clonotype: No antigen is known for it.

Broader study findings: The authors put forward the suggestion that each seasonal influenza vaccination may bring in only a limited number of new T cells.

TCRdb called the RT-PCR reads again in MiXCR, with one record for every CDR3 protein. The sample includes around 710,000 distinct CDR3 sequences, about 15% of them seen just once. This TCR was recovered from a man in his forties or fifties who received an inactivated influenza vaccine. The source was PBMCs from blood, collected less than 15 days before vaccination. The chain has TRBV7-9 and TRBJ2-2; D gene unclear. The CDR3 loop reads CASLESGELFF. CDR3 in DNA: TGTGCCAGCCTGGAGTCCGGGGAGCTGTTTTTT. The complete variable domain, with remaining parts taken from reference TRBV7-9 and TRBJ2-2, reads DTGVSQNPRHKITKRGQNVTFRCDPISEHNRLYWYRQTLGQGPEFLTYFQNEAQLEKSRLLSDRFSAERPKGSFSTLEIQRTEQGDSAMYLCASLESGELFFGEGSRLTVL.